This T cell receptor (beta chain) derives from a study of chemoradiotherapy in HPV16-positive cancers. As for the study in general: Functional T-cell assays on a couple of HPV16-positive patients' cells defined candidate HPV-specific clones and common TCR motifs.

Repertoires were sampled repeatedly during chemoradiotherapy. TCRdb's table, derived via immunoSEQ multiplex PCR, lists solely in-frame clones and lacks some. The sample includes 5,000 or so clones, nearly 80% seen only once; the top ten take around 20%. The V and J ends lost 2 bases and 6 bases, in that order; junction bases with no gene match: 12. CDR3 size: 17 residues. Looked up from germline, CDR1 is LNHDA and CDR2 is SQIVND (reference sequence). The specimen was obtained from a patient who underwent chemoradiotherapy. The receptor's source is a human donor with HPV-associated anogenital cancer. This chain uses TRBV19 with TRBJ2-2, with 7 bases that match TRBD1. The CDR3 DNA sequence: TGTGCCAGTAGTATATCCCCGACAGGGCGGAGGTCCGGGGAGCTGTTTTTT. It is translated as CASSISPTGRRSGELFF.